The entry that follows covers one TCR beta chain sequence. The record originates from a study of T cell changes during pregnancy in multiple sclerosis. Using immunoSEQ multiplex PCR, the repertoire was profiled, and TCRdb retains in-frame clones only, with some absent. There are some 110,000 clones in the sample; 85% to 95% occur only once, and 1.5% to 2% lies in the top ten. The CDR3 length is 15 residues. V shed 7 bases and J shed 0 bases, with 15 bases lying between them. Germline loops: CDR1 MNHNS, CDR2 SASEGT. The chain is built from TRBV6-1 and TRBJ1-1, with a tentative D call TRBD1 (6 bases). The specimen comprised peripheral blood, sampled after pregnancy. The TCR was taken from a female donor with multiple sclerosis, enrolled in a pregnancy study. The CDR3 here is CASIPGEGVNTEAFF. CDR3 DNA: TGTGCCAGCATCCCGGGGGAGGGGGTGAACACTGAAGCTTTCTTT.